This T cell receptor (beta chain) emerged from a study of blood T cell repertoires in COVID-19 (dated by TCRdb to the early 2020s). Background on the whole study: Samples covering the acute and convalescent phases of COVID-19 were provided by collaborators in the United States, Italy and Spain. Where available, HLA class I and class II types were obtained from metadata supplied by the sample provider rather than from assay-based typing. The material from the prospective study consisted of cDNA or gDNA derived from T cells, B-cell-depleted T cells, or PBMCs. The dataset comprised deeply sampled blood TCRbeta repertoires from subjects exposed to, actively infected with, or recovered from COVID-19. The repertoires were released in a freely available public database intended as a resource for research on the immune response to SARS-CoV-2. The sample metadata nearly always contained a de-identified subject ID, COVID-19 status, age in years and sex. Samples were obtained from the ongoing ImmuneRACE study (first 160 participants) and from about 1,300 subjects provided by 6 global collaborators. Overall results and qualifications from the work: The quantity of clinical and demographic metadata differed by source and by participant and was supplied without curation.

Trimming accounts for 4 bases at V and 2 bases at J, while the number of junction bases matched to no gene is 5. CDR1 and CDR2, per the germline V gene, are SGHVS and FNYEAQ. The CDR3 measures 15 amino acids from cysteine to phenylalanine. Only the CDR3 DNA is retained, 45 bases long and in frame from the first base. At one collaborating source in Seattle, patients were enrolled during active infection and were followed longitudinally through the course of disease. Whole blood was collected in K2EDTA tubes by collaborating institutions according to the institutions' own protocols. For TCRbeta analysis, collaborator samples were shipped as frozen whole blood, as isolated PBMCs, or as DNA extracted from either sample type. TCRbeta CDR3 regions were amplified from genomic DNA by means of the immunoSEQ Assay, a bias-controlled multiplex PCR. The authors processed their data as follows. The number of nucleated cells in each sample was estimated from the amplification of reference gene primers within the assay. To quantify the absolute abundance of each unique TCRbeta CDR3 rearrangement, sequence reads were collapsed and filtered. Productive Simpson clonality was computed per sample as the square root of Simpson's diversity index over productive rearrangements. In its TCRdb copy, this immuneACCESS table keeps in-frame sequences only and misses some clones. Where compared with another copy, unresolved V genes explain less than half of these, and the others have no known cause. D and trimming come from the DNA, and the V and J calls and clone size come from that table. Here the sample has roughly 230,000 clones; 75% to 85% occur a single time. In total, the top ten clones hold roughly 5% of the sample.

Worth noting for this clone: Its antigen has not been determined. Per-nucleotide qualities are absent, and no much larger clonotype sits a single base away.

The source material was peripheral blood. This TCR derives from a man in his forties or fifties with COVID-19, enrolled during active disease. The sequence links TRBV7-6 to TRBJ2-3; 8 middle bases align to TRBD2. The CDR3 in this case is CASSSSGSFTDTQYF. The bases read TGTGCCAGCAGCTCCAGCGGGAGTTTCACAGATACGCAGTATTTT.